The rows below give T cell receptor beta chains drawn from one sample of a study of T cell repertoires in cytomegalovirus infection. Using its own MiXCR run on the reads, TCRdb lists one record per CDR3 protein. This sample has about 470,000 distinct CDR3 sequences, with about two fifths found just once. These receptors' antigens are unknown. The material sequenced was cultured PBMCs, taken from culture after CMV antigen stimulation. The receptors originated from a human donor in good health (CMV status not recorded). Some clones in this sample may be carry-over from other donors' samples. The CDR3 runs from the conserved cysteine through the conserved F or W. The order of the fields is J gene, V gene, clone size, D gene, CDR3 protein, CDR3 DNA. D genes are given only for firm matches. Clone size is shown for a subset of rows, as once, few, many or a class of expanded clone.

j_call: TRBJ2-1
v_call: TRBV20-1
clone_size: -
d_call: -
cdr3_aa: CSARLMGNEQFF
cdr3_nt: TGCAGTGCTAGATTGATGGGGAATGAGCAGTTCTTC

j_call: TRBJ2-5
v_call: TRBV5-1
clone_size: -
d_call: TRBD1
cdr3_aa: CASSLIGTGEETQYF
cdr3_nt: TGCGCCAGCAGCTTGATCGGGACAGGAGAAGAGACCCAGTACTTC

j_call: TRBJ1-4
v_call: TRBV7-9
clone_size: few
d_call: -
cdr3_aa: CASSARQAFNEKLFF
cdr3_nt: TGTGCCAGCAGCGCCCGACAGGCCTTTAATGAAAAACTGTTTTTT

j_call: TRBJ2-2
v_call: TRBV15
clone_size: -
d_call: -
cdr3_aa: CATSRLGFTGELFF
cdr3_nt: TGTGCCACCAGCAGGCTAGGATTCACCGGGGAGCTGTTTTTT

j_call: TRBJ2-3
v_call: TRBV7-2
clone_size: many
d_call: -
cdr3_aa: CASSPEGPSTDTQYF
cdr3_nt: TGTGCCAGCAGCCCGGAGGGCCCAAGCACAGATACGCAGTATTTT

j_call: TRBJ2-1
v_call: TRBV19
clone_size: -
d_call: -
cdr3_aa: CASSSSPSGEQFF
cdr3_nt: TGTGCCAGTAGTTCCTCCCCCAGCGGGGAGCAGTTCTTC

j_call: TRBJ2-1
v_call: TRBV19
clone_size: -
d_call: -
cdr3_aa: CASTESSYNEQFF
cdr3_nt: TGTGCCAGTACGGAGAGCTCCTACAATGAGCAGTTCTTC

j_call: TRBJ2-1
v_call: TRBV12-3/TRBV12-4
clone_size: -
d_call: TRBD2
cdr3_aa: CASSTQGGAGGHEQFF
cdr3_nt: TGTGCCAGCAGTACCCAGGGTGGTGCGGGGGGTCATGAGCAGTTCTTC

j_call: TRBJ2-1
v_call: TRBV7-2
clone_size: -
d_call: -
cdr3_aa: CASSFGGAGYNEQFF
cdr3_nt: TGTGCCAGCAGCTTCGGAGGCGCGGGGTACAATGAGCAGTTCTTC

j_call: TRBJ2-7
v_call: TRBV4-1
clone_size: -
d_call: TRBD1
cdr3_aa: CASSQDLLLYRGYEQYF
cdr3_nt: TGCGCCAGCAGCCAAGATCTCCTCTTGTACAGGGGCTACGAGCAGTACTTC

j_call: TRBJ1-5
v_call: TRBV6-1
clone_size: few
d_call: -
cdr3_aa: CASRRTASSNQPQHF
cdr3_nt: TGTGCCAGCAGAAGGACGGCAAGTAGCAATCAGCCCCAGCATTTT

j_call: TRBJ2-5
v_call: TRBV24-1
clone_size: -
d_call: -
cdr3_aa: CATSDRHQGSEETQYF
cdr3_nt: TGTGCCACCAGTGATCGCCACCAGGGTAGTGAGGAGACCCAGTACTTC

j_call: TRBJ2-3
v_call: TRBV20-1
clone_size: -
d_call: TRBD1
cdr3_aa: CSAPGKGATDTQYF
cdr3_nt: TGCAGTGCCCCTGGGAAGGGGGCGACAGATACGCAGTATTTT

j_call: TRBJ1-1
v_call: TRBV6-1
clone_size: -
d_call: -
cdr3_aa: CASSEMGFQNTEAFF
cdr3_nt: TGTGCCAGCAGTGAAATGGGATTTCAAAACACTGAAGCTTTCTTT

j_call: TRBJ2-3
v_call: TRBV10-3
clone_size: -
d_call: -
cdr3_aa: CATGGGDSDTQYF
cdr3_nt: TGTGCCACCGGTGGAGGGGATTCAGATACGCAGTATTTT

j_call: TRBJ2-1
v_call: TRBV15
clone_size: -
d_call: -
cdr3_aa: CATSTRPEGDEQFF
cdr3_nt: TGTGCCACCAGCACAAGACCCGAAGGGGATGAGCAGTTCTTC

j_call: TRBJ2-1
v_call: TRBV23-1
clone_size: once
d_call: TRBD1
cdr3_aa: CASSQRGQYESYNEQFF
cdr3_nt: TGCGCCAGCAGTCAACGGGGACAGTACGAGAGCTACAATGAGCAGTTCTTC

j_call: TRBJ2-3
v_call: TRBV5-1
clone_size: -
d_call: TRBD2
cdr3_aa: CASSPFSGGAADTQYF
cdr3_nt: TGCGCCAGCAGCCCTTTCAGCGGGGGGGCCGCAGATACGCAGTATTTT

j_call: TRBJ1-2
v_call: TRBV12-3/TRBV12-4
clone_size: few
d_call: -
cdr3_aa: CASSFGVDGYTF
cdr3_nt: TGTGCCAGCAGTTTCGGGGTCGATGGCTACACCTTC

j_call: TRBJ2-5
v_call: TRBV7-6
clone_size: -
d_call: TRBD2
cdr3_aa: CASSFSGGALETQYF
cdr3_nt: TGTGCCAGCAGCTTTAGCGGGGGGGCCCTAGAGACCCAGTACTTC

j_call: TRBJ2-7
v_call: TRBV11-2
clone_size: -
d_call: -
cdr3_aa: CASSLRPDYEQYF
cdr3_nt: TGTGCCAGCAGCTTACGACCGGACTACGAGCAGTACTTC

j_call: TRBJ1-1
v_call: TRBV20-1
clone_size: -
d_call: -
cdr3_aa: CSAPMTEAFF
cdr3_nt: TGCAGTGCGCCGATGACTGAAGCTTTCTTT

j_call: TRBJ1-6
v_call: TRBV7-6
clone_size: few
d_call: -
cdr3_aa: CASSPDGNNSPLHF
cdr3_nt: TGTGCCAGCAGCCCCGACGGCAATAATTCACCCCTCCACTTT

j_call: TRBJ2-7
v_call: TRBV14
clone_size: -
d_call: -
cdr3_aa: CASSQEGYGGPTYEQYF
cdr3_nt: TGTGCCAGCAGCCAAGAAGGTTACGGGGGGCCCACCTACGAGCAGTACTTC

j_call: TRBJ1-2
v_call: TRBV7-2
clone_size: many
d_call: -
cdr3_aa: CASSLRNYGYTF
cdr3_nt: TGTGCCAGCAGCTTAAGGAATTATGGCTACACCTTC

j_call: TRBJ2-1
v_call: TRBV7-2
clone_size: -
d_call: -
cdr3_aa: CASSLVAGAGWVGNEQFF
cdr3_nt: TGTGCCAGCAGCTTAGTGGCTGGGGCGGGATGGGTTGGCAATGAGCAGTTCTTC

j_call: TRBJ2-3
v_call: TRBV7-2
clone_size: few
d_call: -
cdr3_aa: CASSFRASAGTDTQYF
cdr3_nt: TGTGCCAGCAGCTTCAGGGCTAGCGCCGGCACAGATACGCAGTATTTT

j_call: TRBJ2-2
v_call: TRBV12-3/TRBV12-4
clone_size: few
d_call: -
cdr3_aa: CASSLDPGRVTRTGELFF
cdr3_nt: TGTGCCAGCAGTTTGGATCCGGGTCGGGTCACACGGACCGGGGAGCTGTTTTTT

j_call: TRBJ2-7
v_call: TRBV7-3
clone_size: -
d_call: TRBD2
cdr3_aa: CASSVKTSGGYEQYF
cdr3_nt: TGTGCCAGCAGCGTAAAGACTAGCGGGGGCTACGAGCAGTACTTC

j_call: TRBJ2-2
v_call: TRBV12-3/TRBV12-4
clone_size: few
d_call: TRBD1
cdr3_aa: CASSFGTGPNTGELFF
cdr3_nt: TGTGCCAGCAGTTTCGGGACAGGGCCGAACACCGGGGAGCTGTTTTTT

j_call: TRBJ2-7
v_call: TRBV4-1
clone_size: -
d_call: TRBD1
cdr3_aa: CASSQVATGTGGEGTGGEQYF
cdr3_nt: TGCGCCAGCAGCCAAGTAGCCACCGGGACAGGGGGCGAGGGTACAGGGGGGGAGCAGTACTTC

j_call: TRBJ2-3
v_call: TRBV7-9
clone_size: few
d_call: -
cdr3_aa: CASTLQGGADTQYF
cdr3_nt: TGTGCCAGCACCCTACAGGGGGGGGCAGATACGCAGTATTTT

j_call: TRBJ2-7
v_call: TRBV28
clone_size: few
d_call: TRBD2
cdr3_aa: CASSVSPSGTFYEQYF
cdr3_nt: TGTGCCAGCAGTGTGAGTCCTAGCGGGACCTTTTACGAGCAGTACTTC

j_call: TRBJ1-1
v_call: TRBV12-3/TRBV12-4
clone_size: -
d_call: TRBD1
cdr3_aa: CASRGTGPTEAFF
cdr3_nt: TGTGCCAGCAGGGGGACAGGGCCCACTGAAGCTTTCTTT

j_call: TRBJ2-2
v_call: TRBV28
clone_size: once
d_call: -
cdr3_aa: CASSLRVGELFF
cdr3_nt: TGTGCCAGCAGTCTCCGTGTCGGGGAGCTGTTTTTT

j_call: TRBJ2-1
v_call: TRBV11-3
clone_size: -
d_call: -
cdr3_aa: CASSRDSATYEQFF
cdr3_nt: TGTGCCAGCAGCCGGGACTCCGCGACCTATGAGCAGTTCTTC

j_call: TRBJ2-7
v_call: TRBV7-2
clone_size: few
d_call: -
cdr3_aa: CASSSLVTDWSHEQYF
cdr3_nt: TGTGCCAGCAGCTCCCTAGTGACAGATTGGAGTCACGAGCAGTACTTC

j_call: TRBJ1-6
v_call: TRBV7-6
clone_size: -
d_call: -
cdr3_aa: CASSSNAGPSPLHF
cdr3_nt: TGTGCCAGCAGCTCTAACGCTGGCCCCTCACCCCTCCACTTT

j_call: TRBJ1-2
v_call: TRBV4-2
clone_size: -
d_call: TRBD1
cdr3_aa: CASSPEGQGELPYGYTF
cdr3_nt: TGTGCCAGCAGCCCCGAGGGACAGGGGGAATTACCTTATGGCTACACCTTC

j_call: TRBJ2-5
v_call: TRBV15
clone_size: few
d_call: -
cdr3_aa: CATSRDPGVETQYF
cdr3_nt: TGTGCCACCAGCAGAGATCCCGGGGTTGAGACCCAGTACTTC

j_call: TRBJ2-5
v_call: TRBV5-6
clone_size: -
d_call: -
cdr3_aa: CASSPVGRETQYF
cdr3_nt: TGTGCCAGCAGCCCCGTGGGGAGGGAGACCCAGTACTTC

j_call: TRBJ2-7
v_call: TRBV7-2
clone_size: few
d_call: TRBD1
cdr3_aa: CASSLFPGTGVSYEQYF
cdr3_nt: TGTGCCAGCAGCCTCTTCCCCGGGACAGGCGTTTCCTACGAGCAGTACTTC

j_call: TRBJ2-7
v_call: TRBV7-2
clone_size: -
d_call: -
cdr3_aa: CASSLVKGTYEQYF
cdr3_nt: TGTGCCAGCAGCTTAGTAAAGGGTACCTACGAGCAGTACTTC

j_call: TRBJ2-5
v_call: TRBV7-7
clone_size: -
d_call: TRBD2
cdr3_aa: CASSLSGGGEETQYF
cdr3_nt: TGTGCCAGCAGCTTATCGGGCGGGGGGGAAGAGACCCAGTACTTC

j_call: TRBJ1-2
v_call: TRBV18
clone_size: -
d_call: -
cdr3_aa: CASSPPSGSNTF
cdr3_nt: TGTGCCAGCTCACCCCCCTCAGGGAGTAACACCTTC

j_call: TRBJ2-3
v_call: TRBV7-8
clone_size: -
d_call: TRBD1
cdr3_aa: CASRITGGDEDTQYF
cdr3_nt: TGTGCCAGCAGGATAACAGGGGGCGATGAAGATACGCAGTATTTT